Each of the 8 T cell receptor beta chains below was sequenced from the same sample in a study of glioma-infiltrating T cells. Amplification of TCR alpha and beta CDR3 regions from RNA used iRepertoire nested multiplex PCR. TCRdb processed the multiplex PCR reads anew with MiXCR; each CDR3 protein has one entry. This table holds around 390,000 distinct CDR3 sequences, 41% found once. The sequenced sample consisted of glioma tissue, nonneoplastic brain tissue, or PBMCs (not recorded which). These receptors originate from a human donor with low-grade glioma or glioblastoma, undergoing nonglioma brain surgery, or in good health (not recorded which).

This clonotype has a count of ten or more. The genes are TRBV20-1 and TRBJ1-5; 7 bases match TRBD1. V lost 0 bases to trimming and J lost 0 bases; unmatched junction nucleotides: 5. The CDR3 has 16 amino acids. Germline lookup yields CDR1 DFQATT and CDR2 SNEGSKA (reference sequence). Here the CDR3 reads CSARDGDSYSNQPQHF. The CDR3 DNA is TGCAGTGCTAGAGATGGGGACAGCTATAGCAATCAGCCCCAGCATTTT.

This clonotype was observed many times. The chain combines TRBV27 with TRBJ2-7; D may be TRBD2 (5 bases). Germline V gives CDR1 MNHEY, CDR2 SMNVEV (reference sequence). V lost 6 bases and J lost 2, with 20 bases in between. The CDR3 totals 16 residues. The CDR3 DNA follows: TGTGCCAGCAGCAGGCCCCGGGGTGAGGGCGCCTACGAGCAGTACTTC. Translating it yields CASSRPRGEGAYEQYF.

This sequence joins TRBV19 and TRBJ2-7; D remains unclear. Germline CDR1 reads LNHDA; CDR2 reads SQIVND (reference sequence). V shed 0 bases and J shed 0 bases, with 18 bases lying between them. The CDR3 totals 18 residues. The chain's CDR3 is CASSIDASSGPFSYEQYF. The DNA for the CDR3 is TGTGCCAGTAGTATAGATGCTTCGAGTGGTCCTTTCTCCTACGAGCAGTACTTC.

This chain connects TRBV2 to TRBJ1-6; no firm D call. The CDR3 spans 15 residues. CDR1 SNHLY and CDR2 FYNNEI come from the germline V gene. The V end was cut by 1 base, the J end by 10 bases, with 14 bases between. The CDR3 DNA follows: TGTGCCAGCAGTGAAGGCGGGAAGTGGAGATCACCCCTCCACTTT. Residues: CASSEGGKWRSPLHF.

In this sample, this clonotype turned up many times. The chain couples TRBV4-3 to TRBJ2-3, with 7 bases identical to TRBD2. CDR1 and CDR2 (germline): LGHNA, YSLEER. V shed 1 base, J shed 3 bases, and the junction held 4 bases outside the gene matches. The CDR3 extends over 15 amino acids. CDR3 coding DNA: TGCGCCAGCAGCCAAGGGACGGGAGGTACAGATACGCAGTATTTT. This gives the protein CASSQGTGGTDTQYF.

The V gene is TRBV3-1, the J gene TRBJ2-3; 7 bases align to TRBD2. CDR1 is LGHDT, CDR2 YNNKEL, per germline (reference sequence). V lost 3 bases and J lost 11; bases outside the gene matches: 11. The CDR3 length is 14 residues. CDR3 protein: CASSQEGFSSGQYF. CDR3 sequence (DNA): TGTGCCAGCAGCCAGGAGGGGTTCTCTAGCGGGCAGTATTTT.

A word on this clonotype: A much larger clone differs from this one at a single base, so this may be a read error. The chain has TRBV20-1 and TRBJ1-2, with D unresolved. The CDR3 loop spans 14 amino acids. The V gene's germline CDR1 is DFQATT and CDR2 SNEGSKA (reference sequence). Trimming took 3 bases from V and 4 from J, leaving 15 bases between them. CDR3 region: CSARSSQLSYGYTF. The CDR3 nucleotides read TGCAGTGCTAGGTCCTCACAATTGAGCTATGGCTACACCTTC.

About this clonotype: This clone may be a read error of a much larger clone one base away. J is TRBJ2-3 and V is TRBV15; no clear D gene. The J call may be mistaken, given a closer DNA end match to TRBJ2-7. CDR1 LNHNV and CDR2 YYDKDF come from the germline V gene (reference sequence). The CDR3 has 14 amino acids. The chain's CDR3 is CATSSLSTRNEQYF. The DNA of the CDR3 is TGTGCCACCAGCAGTTTGTCTACGCGCAACGAGCAGTACTTC.